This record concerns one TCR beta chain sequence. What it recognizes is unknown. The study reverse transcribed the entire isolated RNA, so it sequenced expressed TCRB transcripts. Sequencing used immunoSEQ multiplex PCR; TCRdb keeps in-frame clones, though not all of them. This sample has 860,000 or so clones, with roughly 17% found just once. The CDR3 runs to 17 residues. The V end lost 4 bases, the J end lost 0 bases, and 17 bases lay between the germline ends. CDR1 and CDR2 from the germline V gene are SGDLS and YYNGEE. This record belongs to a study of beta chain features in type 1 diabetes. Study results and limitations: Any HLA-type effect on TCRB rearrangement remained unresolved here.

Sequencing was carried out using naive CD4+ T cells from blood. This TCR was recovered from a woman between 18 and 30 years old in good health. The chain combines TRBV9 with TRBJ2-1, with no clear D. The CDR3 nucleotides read TGTGCCAGCAGCTCAAGTCCCAGGCCGAGCTCCTACAATGAGCAGTTCTTC. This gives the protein CASSSSPRPSSYNEQFF.